A single sample is the source of the 9 T cell receptor beta chains below, sequenced in a study of PD-1 blockade in mismatch repair-deficient tumors. Clones were sequenced by immunoSEQ multiplex PCR, and TCRdb holds only the in-frame ones, with some missing. In the table there are more than 95,000 clones, approximately 86% of which are singletons. The specimen comprised peripheral blood, sampled 44 weeks after starting pembrolizumab. These receptors came from an adult with mismatch repair-deficient cancer.

The V gene is TRBV27, the J gene TRBJ2-1; TRBD1 matches 7 bases. J was trimmed by 9 bases and V by 0 bases; bases with no gene match: 5. This CDR3 is built from 14 residues. Germline V gives CDR1 MNHEY, CDR2 SMNVEV (reference sequence). In DNA form, the CDR3 reads TGTGCCAGCAGTTTATCGCCGACAGGGTCTGAGCAGTTCTTC. Residues: CASSLSPTGSEQFF.

The gene calls are TRBV6-1 and TRBJ2-7; 10 nucleotides match TRBD2. The CDR3 consists of 16 residues. The J segment lost 0 bases and the V segment lost 2 bases, leaving 4 bases of the junction unmatched. Germline V gene lookup returns CDR1 MNHNS and CDR2 SASEGT. The CDR3 sequence is CASSEPPSGSSYEQYF. The CDR3 DNA is TGTGCCAGCAGTGAACCCCCTAGCGGGAGCTCCTACGAGCAGTACTTC.

This chain links TRBV19 with TRBJ2-7; the D gene is possibly TRBD2 (5 bases). CDR1 and CDR2 from the germline V gene are LNHDA and SQIVND (reference sequence). V lost 1 base, J lost 3 bases, and 13 bases lay in between. The CDR3 totals 15 residues. The DNA of the CDR3 is TGTGCCAGTAGTATAGGCGGTGGGAGAGGCTACGAGCAGTACTTC. Amino acids: CASSIGGGRGYEQYF. The whole variable domain, filled in from reference TRBV19 and TRBJ2-7, reads DGGITQSPKYLFRKEGQNVTLSCEQNLNHDAMYWYRQDPGQGLRLIYYSQIVNDFQKGDIAEGYSVSREKKESFPLTVTSAQKNPTAFYLCASSIGGGRGYEQYFGPGTRLTVT.

This clone was seen a few times. This chain connects TRBV7-9 to TRBJ2-7; 10 bases map to TRBD2. Germline V CDR1 and CDR2: SEHNR, FQNEAQ (reference sequence). After removal of 0 bases from V and 6 bases from J, the junction contained 5 bases not matched to a gene. The CDR3 contains 15 residues. The DNA for the CDR3 is TGTGCCAGCAGCTTAGCCTTAAGCGGGAGGGGCGAGCAGTACTTC. Protein sequence: CASSLALSGRGEQYF.

CDR3 sequence reads: CASSPSREGLRNTQYF. In DNA, the CDR3 is TGCGCCAGCAGCCCCTCCCGGGAGGGACTGCGGAATACGCAGTATTTT. V usage is TRBV4-3 and J usage is TRBJ2-3, with TRBD2 matching over 8 bases. Germline values: CDR1 LGHNA, CDR2 YSLEER. CDR3 length: 16 amino acids. Germline trimming cut 4 bases from V and 7 bases from J; bases unmatched to any gene: 13.

This chain uses TRBV14 with TRBJ2-1; TRBD2 matches at 9 bases. The CDR3 is 16 amino acids. The ends lost 1 base at V and 9 bases at J; junction bases unmatched: 10. Germline CDR1 SGHDN, CDR2 FVKESK. CDR3 coding DNA: TGTGCCAGCAGCCAAGCGTCTGGACTAGCGAGTGGTGAGCAGTTCTTC. Amino acids: CASSQASGLASGEQFF. The variable domain in full, completed from reference TRBV14 and TRBJ2-1, reads EAGVTQFPSHSVIEKGQTVTLRCDPISGHDNLYWYRRVMGKEIKFLLHFVKESKQDESGMPNNRFLAERTGGTYSTLKVQPAELEDSGVYFCASSQASGLASGEQFFGPGTRLTVL.

The chain has TRBV11-2 and TRBJ2-1; TRBD2 matches at 8 bases. Germline trimming cut 4 bases from V and 14 bases from J; bases unmatched to any gene: 16. The length of the CDR3 is 15 residues. Germline CDR1 reads SGHAT; CDR2 reads FQNNGV. The CDR3 sequence: CASSSLAGLANVKFF. The CDR3 DNA is TGTGCCAGCAGCTCCCTGGCCGGACTAGCCAATGTTAAGTTCTTC.

The chain combines TRBV4-2 with TRBJ2-6; a weak D match, TRBD1 (6 bases). The CDR3 length is 16 residues. V lost 0 bases to trimming and J lost 0 bases, with 6 bases between them. CDR1 is LGHNA, CDR2 YNFKEQ, per germline. The CDR3 loop reads CASSQDRGSGANVLTF. In DNA, the CDR3 is TGTGCCAGCAGCCAAGACAGGGGCTCTGGGGCCAACGTCCTGACTTTC.

This rearrangement joins TRBV7-9 to TRBJ1-3, with D perhaps TRBD1 (5 bases). CDR1 and CDR2 from the germline V gene are SEHNR and FQNEAQ (reference sequence). This CDR3 comprises 16 residues. Trimming took off 4 bases at V and 2 bases at J, with 15 bases between the two ends. The CDR3 DNA sequence: TGTGCCAGCAGCTATCAGGCGGGCAGGGCTGGAAACACCATATATTTT. Residues: CASSYQAGRAGNTIYF.